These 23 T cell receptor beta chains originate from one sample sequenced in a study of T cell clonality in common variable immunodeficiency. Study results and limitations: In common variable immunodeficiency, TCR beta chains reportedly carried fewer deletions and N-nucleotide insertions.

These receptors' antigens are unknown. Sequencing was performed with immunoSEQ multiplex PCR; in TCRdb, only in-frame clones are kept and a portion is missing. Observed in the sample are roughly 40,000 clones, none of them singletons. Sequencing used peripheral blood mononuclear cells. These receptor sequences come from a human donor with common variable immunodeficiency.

CDR3 DNA, as far as it was read: TGTGCCAGTAGTATCCCGGGACAGGGGGCGAAAGGC. This gives the protein CASSIPGQGAKG. The full CDR3 sequence reads CASSIPGQGAKGYTF. The chain recombines TRBV19 with TRBJ1-2; 12 bases line up with TRBD1. The read ends 3 residues before the CDR3 terminus; that terminus is restored from the germline J gene. Germline V lookup: CDR1 LNHDA, CDR2 SQIVND (reference sequence). This CDR3 has 15 residues.

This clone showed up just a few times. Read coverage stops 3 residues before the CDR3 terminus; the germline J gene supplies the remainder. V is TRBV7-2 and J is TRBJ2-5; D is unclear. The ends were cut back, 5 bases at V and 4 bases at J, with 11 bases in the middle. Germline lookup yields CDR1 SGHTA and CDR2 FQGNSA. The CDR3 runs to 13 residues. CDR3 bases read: TGTGCCAGCAGCAGGATGTCGGGAGAGACC. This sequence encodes CASSRMSGET. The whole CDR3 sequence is CASSRMSGETQYF.

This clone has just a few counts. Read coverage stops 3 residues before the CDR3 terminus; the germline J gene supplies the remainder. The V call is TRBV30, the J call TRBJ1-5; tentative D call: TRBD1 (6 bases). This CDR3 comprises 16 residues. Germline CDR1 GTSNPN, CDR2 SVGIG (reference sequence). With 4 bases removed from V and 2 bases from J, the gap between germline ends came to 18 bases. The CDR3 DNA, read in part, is TGTGCCTGGAACGGTCGGGGGGCCAGGGGCAATCAGCCC. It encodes CAWNGRGARGNQP. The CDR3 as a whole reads CAWNGRGARGNQPQHF.

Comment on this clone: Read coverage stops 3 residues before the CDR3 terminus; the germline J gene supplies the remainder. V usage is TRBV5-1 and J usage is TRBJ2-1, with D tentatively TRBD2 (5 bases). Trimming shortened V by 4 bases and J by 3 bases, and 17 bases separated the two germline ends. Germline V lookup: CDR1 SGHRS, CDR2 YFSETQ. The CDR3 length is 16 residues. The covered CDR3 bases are TGCGCCAGCAGCCGAGACCCTAGCACGAACTACAATGAG. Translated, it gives CASSRDPSTNYNE. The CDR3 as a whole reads CASSRDPSTNYNEQFF.

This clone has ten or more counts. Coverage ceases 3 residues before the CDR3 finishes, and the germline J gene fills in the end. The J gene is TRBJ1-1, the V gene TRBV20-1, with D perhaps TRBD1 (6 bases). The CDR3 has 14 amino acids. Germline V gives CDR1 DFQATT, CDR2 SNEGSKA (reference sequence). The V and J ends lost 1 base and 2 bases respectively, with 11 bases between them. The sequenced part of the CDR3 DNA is TGCAGTGCTAGAGCCAGGGGAGGAAACACTGAA. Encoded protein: CSARARGGNTE. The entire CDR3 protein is CSARARGGNTEAFF.

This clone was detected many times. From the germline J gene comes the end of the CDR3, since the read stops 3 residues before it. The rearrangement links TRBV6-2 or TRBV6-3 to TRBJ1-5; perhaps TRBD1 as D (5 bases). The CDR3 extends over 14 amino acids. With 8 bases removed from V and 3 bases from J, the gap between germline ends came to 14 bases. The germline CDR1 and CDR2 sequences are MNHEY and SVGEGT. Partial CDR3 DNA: TGTGCCAGCGCGGACATCTCCCCCAATCAGCCC. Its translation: CASADISPNQP. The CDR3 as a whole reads CASADISPNQPQHF.

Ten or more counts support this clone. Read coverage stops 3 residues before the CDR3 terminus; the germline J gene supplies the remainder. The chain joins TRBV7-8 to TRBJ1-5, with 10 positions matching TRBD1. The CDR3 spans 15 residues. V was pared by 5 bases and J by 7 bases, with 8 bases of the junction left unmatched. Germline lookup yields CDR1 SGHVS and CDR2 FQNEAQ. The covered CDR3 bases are TGTGCCAGCAGCCCCGGACAGGGGGTAAGCCAGCCC. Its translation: CASSPGQGVSQP. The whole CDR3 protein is CASSPGQGVSQPQHF.

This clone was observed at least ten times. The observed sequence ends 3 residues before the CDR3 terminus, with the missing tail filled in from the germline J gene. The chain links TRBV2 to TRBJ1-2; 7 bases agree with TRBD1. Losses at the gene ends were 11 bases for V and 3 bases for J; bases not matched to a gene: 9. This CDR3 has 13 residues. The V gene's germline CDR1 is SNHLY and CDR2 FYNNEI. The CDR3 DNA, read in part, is TGTGCCGGAGACAGGGTATTGGACTATGGC. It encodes CAGDRVLDYG. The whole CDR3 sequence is CAGDRVLDYGYTF.

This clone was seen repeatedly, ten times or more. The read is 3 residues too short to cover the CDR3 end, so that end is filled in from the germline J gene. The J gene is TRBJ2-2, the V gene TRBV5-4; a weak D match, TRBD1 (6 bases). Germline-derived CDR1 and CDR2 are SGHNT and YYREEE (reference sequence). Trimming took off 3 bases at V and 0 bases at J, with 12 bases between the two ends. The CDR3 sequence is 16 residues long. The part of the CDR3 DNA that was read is TGTGCCAGCAGCTCCAAACAGGGTACGAACACCGGGGAG. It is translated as CASSSKQGTNTGE. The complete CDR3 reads CASSSKQGTNTGELFF.

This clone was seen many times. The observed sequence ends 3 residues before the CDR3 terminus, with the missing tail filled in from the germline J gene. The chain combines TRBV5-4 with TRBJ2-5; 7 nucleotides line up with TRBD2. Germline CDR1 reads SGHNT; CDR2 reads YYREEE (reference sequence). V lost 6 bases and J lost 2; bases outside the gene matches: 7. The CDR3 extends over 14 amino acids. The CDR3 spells CASTQWGGQETQYF. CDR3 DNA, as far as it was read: TGTGCCAGCACGCAATGGGGGGGGCAAGAGACC.

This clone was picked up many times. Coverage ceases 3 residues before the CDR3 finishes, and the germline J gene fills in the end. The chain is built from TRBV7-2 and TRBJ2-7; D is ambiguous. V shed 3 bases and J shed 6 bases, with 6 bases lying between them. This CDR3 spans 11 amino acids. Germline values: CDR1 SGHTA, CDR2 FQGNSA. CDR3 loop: CASSFGLEQYF. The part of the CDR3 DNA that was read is TGTGCCAGCAGCTTTGGGCTCGAG.

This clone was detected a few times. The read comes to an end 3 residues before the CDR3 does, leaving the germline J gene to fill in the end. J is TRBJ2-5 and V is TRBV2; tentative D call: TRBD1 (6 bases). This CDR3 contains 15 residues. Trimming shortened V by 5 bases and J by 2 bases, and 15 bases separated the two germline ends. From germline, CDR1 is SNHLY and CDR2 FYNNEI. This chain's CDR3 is CASSTPKGVQETQYF. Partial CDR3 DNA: TGTGCCAGCAGTACGCCTAAGGGGGTTCAAGAGACC.

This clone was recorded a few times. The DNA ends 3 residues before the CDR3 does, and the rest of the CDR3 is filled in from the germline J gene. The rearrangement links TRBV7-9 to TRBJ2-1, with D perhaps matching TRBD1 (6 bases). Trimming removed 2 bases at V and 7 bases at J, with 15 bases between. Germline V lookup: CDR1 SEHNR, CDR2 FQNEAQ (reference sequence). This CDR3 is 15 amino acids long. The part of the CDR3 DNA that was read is TGTGCCAGCAGCTTACCAGGGGAGTTTTTAAATGAG. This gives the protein CASSLPGEFLNE. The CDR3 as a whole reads CASSLPGEFLNEQFF.

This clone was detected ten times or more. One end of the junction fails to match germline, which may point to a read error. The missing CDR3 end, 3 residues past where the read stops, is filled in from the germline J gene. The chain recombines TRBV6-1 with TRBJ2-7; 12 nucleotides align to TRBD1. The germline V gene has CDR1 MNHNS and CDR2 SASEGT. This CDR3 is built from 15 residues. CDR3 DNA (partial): TGTGCCAGCAGCGAAGAAGGGACAGGGGGCGACGAG. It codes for CASSEEGTGGDE. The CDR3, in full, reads CASSEEGTGGDEQYF.

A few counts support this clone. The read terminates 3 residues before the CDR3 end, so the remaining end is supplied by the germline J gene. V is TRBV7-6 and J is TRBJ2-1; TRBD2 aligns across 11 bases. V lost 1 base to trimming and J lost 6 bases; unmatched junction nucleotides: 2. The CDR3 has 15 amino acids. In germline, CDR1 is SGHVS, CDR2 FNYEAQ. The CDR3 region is CASSLDTSGGNEQFF. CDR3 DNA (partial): TGTGCCAGCAGCTTAGATACTAGCGGGGGCAATGAG.

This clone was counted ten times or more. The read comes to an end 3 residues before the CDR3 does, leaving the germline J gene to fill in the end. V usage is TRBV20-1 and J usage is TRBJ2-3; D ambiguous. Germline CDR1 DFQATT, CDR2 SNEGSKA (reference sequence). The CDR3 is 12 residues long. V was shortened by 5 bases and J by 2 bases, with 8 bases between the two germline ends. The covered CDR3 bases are TGCAGTGCTCCACTATTCACAGATACG. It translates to CSAPLFTDT. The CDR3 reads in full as CSAPLFTDTQYF.

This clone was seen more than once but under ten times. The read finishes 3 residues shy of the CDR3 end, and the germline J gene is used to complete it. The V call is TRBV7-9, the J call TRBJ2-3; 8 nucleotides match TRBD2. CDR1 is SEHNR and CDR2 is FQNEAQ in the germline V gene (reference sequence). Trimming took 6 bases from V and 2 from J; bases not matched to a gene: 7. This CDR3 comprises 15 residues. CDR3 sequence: CASSKTSVSTDTQYF. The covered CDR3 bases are TGTGCCAGCAGTAAGACTAGCGTATCCACAGATACG.

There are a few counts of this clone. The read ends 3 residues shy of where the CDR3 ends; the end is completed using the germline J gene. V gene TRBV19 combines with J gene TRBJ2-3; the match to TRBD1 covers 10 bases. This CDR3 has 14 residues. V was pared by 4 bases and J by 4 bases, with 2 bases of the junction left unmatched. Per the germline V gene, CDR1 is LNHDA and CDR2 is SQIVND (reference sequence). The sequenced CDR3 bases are TGTGCCAGTAGTACGACAGGGGGCGCAGATACG. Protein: CASSTTGGADT. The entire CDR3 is CASSTTGGADTQYF.

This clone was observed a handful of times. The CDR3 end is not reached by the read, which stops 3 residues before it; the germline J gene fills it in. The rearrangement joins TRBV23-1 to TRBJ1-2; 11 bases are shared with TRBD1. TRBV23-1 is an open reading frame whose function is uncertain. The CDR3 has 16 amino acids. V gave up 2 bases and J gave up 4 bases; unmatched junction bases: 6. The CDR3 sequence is CASSQNRTGGSYGYTF. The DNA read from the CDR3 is TGCGCCAGCAGTCAAAATCGGACAGGGGGCAGCTATGGC.

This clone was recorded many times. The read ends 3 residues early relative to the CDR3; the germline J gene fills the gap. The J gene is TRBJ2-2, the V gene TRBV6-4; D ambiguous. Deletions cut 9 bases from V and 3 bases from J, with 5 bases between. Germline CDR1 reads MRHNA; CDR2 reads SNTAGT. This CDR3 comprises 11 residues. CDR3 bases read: TGTGCCAGTCGGGACACCGGGGAG. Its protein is CASRDTGE. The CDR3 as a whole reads CASRDTGELFF.

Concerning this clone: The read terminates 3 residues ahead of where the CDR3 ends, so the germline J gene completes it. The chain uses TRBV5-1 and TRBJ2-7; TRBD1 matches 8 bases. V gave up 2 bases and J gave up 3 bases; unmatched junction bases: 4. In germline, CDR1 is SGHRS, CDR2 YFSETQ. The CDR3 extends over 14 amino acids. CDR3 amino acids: CASSFGQGVYEQYF. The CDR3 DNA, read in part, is TGCGCCAGCAGCTTTGGACAGGGTGTCTACGAG.

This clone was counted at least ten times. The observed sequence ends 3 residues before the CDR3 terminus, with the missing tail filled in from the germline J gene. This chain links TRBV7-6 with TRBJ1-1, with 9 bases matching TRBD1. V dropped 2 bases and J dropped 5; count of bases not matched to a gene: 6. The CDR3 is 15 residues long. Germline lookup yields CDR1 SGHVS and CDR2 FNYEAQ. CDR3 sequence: CASSLTTGGRTEAFF. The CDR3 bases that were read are TGTGCCAGCAGCTTAACGACAGGGGGAAGGACTGAA.

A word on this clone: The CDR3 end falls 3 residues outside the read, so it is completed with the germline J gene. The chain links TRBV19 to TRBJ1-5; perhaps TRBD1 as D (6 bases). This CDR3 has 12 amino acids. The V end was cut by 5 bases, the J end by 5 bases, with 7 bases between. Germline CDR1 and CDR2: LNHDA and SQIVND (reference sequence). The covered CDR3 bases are TGTGCCAGTAGTTACAGGGATCAGCCC. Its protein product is CASSYRDQP. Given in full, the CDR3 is CASSYRDQPQHF.